The rows below give T cell receptor beta chains drawn from one sample of a study of T-cell memory formation after mild COVID-19. TCRdb redid the calling of the 5' RACE reads with MiXCR, one entry per CDR3 protein. This table has about 190,000 distinct CDR3 sequences, 18% appearing once. Sequencing was performed on PBMCs or a T cell subset sorted from them (not recorded which). The receptors come from an adult woman who had mild COVID-19 (a few samples of this study predate the infection). Cell type and time point are not known. CDR3s include the opening cysteine and the closing phenylalanine or tryptophan. The order of the fields is clone size, J gene, D gene, V gene, CDR3 protein, CDR3 DNA. A D gene is named only where the DNA matches it firmly. Clone size is stated in some rows and not others, as once, few, many or a class when expanded.

abundance: NA
j_gene: TRBJ1-2
d_gene: NA
v_gene: TRBV10-3
CDR3aa: CAIRPGQGLGYGYTF
CDR3nt: TGTGCCATCAGACCGGGTCAGGGCTTGGGCTATGGCTACACCTTC

abundance: few
j_gene: TRBJ2-3
d_gene: TRBD2
v_gene: TRBV7-2
CDR3aa: CASSDGGASDTQYF
CDR3nt: TGTGCCAGCAGCGACGGGGGGGCTTCAGATACGCAGTATTTT

abundance: NA
j_gene: TRBJ2-2
d_gene: NA
v_gene: TRBV9
CDR3aa: CASSVQGYTGELFF
CDR3nt: TGTGCCAGCAGCGTACAGGGGTACACCGGGGAGCTGTTTTTT

abundance: NA
j_gene: TRBJ1-2
d_gene: TRBD1
v_gene: TRBV4-3
CDR3aa: CASSQVFQGVNGYTF
CDR3nt: TGCGCCAGCAGCCAAGTTTTTCAGGGGGTAAATGGCTACACCTTC

abundance: NA
j_gene: TRBJ1-1
d_gene: NA
v_gene: TRBV20-1
CDR3aa: CSARVPTGNTEAFF
CDR3nt: TGCAGTGCTAGAGTTCCGACAGGGAACACTGAAGCTTTCTTT

abundance: NA
j_gene: TRBJ1-2
d_gene: TRBD1
v_gene: TRBV5-1
CDR3aa: CASSPGQLRSADYGYTF
CDR3nt: TGCGCCAGCAGCCCGGGACAGCTTCGTAGCGCGGACTATGGCTACACCTTC

abundance: NA
j_gene: TRBJ2-1
d_gene: TRBD1
v_gene: TRBV7-3
CDR3aa: CASSPGPQGVMFF
CDR3nt: TGTGCCAGCAGCCCCGGCCCACAGGGGGTGATGTTCTTC

abundance: NA
j_gene: TRBJ1-5
d_gene: NA
v_gene: TRBV6-2/TRBV6-3
CDR3aa: CASSALGLPGREPQHF
CDR3nt: TGTGCCAGCAGTGCGCTCGGGCTCCCGGGGAGGGAGCCCCAGCATTTT

abundance: NA
j_gene: TRBJ1-5
d_gene: NA
v_gene: TRBV4-1
CDR3aa: CASSQGVTGTDQPQHF
CDR3nt: TGCGCCAGCAGCCAAGGGGTTACAGGGACTGACCAGCCCCAGCATTTT

abundance: NA
j_gene: TRBJ1-2
d_gene: NA
v_gene: TRBV7-8
CDR3aa: CASSLVGSLGYTF
CDR3nt: TGTGCCAGCAGCTTAGTGGGCAGTCTTGGCTACACCTTC

abundance: once
j_gene: TRBJ2-7
d_gene: NA
v_gene: TRBV5-1
CDR3aa: CASSLAGRTGEQYF
CDR3nt: TGCGCCAGCAGCTTGGCCGGGAGAACGGGAGAGCAGTACTTC

abundance: many
j_gene: TRBJ2-3
d_gene: NA
v_gene: TRBV12-3/TRBV12-4
CDR3aa: CASSYRGLTDTQYF
CDR3nt: TGTGCCAGCAGTTACAGGGGACTGACAGATACGCAGTATTTT

abundance: NA
j_gene: TRBJ2-7
d_gene: TRBD1
v_gene: TRBV5-4
CDR3aa: CATQMGQGSYEQYF
CDR3nt: TGTGCTACGCAGATGGGACAGGGGTCCTACGAGCAGTACTTC

abundance: few
j_gene: TRBJ1-2
d_gene: TRBD1
v_gene: TRBV29-1
CDR3aa: CSVEQGAVRGYTF
CDR3nt: TGCAGCGTTGAGCAGGGGGCAGTCAGGGGCTACACCTTC

abundance: few
j_gene: TRBJ1-1
d_gene: NA
v_gene: TRBV4-3
CDR3aa: CASSQDNLNTEAFF
CDR3nt: TGCGCCAGCAGCCAAGATAACCTGAACACTGAAGCTTTCTTT

abundance: few
j_gene: TRBJ1-5
d_gene: NA
v_gene: TRBV2
CDR3aa: CASRRTDSRHQPQHF
CDR3nt: TGTGCCAGCAGGCGTACGGACAGCCGTCATCAGCCCCAGCATTTT

abundance: few
j_gene: TRBJ2-5
d_gene: TRBD2
v_gene: TRBV7-9
CDR3aa: CASSLAGEAQETQYF
CDR3nt: TGTGCCAGCTCCCTGGCGGGAGAAGCACAAGAGACCCAGTACTTC

abundance: few
j_gene: TRBJ2-1
d_gene: NA
v_gene: TRBV2
CDR3aa: CASSAGYFPYNEQFF
CDR3nt: TGTGCCAGCAGTGCGGGCTATTTCCCCTACAATGAGCAGTTCTTC

abundance: many
j_gene: TRBJ2-1
d_gene: TRBD2
v_gene: TRBV18
CDR3aa: CASSRNSGGEQFF
CDR3nt: TGTGCCAGCTCACGGAACAGCGGGGGGGAGCAGTTCTTC

abundance: NA
j_gene: TRBJ2-2
d_gene: TRBD2
v_gene: TRBV5-1
CDR3aa: CASSTALAGGSTGELFF
CDR3nt: TGCGCCAGCAGCACCGCACTAGCGGGAGGGAGCACCGGGGAGCTGTTTTTT

abundance: NA
j_gene: TRBJ1-2
d_gene: NA
v_gene: TRBV6-2/TRBV6-3
CDR3aa: CASTGPNYGYTF
CDR3nt: TGTGCCAGCACCGGACCGAACTATGGCTACACCTTC

abundance: few
j_gene: TRBJ1-1
d_gene: NA
v_gene: TRBV5-1
CDR3aa: CASSTGSTTEAFF
CDR3nt: TGCGCCAGCTCGACCGGATCGACCACTGAAGCTTTCTTT

abundance: NA
j_gene: TRBJ1-2
d_gene: NA
v_gene: TRBV7-8
CDR3aa: CASSLDRQGSGGYTF
CDR3nt: TGTGCCAGCAGCTTAGACCGCCAGGGGAGTGGGGGCTACACCTTC

abundance: NA
j_gene: TRBJ2-3
d_gene: NA
v_gene: TRBV7-6
CDR3aa: CASRKTGPIVRGTDTQYF
CDR3nt: TGTGCCAGCAGGAAAACGGGGCCCATTGTCCGGGGCACAGATACGCAGTATTTT

abundance: many
j_gene: TRBJ2-2
d_gene: TRBD1
v_gene: TRBV5-1
CDR3aa: CASSLDLPGQGAGELFF
CDR3nt: TGCGCCAGCAGCTTGGACCTACCGGGACAGGGGGCCGGGGAGCTGTTTTTT

abundance: few
j_gene: TRBJ2-6
d_gene: NA
v_gene: TRBV6-1
CDR3aa: CASSGHSGANVLTF
CDR3nt: TGTGCCAGCAGCGGCCACTCTGGGGCCAACGTCCTGACTTTC

abundance: NA
j_gene: TRBJ2-5
d_gene: NA
v_gene: TRBV18
CDR3aa: CASSPLRDRQETQYF
CDR3nt: TGTGCCAGCTCACCGCTACGGGACCGTCAAGAGACCCAGTACTTC

abundance: NA
j_gene: TRBJ1-2
d_gene: NA
v_gene: TRBV5-1
CDR3aa: CASSFEHLYGYTF
CDR3nt: TGCGCCAGCAGCTTTGAACACCTTTATGGCTACACCTTC

abundance: NA
j_gene: TRBJ2-4
d_gene: NA
v_gene: TRBV11-1
CDR3aa: CASSLVAEVAIQYF
CDR3nt: TGTGCCAGCAGCTTAGTAGCGGAGGTCGCGATTCAGTACTTC

abundance: many
j_gene: TRBJ2-5
d_gene: NA
v_gene: TRBV20-1
CDR3aa: CSATPLRGGAPGQYF
CDR3nt: TGCAGTGCTACGCCCCTCCGCGGGGGCGCACCCGGACAGTACTTC

abundance: NA
j_gene: TRBJ2-1
d_gene: NA
v_gene: TRBV3-1
CDR3aa: CASSRSASNNEQFF
CDR3nt: TGTGCCAGCAGCCGCTCGGCCTCTAACAATGAGCAGTTCTTC

abundance: NA
j_gene: TRBJ2-1
d_gene: NA
v_gene: TRBV13
CDR3aa: CASSLISTIEQFF
CDR3nt: TGTGCCAGCAGCTTAATTTCGACAATTGAGCAGTTCTTC

abundance: few
j_gene: TRBJ1-2
d_gene: NA
v_gene: TRBV7-3
CDR3aa: CASSPRDGYGYTF
CDR3nt: TGTGCCAGCAGCCCCCGGGACGGCTATGGCTACACCTTC

abundance: NA
j_gene: TRBJ2-5
d_gene: TRBD1
v_gene: TRBV6-2/TRBV6-3
CDR3aa: CASSYSRTGGRETQYF
CDR3nt: TGTGCCAGCAGTTACTCCAGGACAGGGGGCCGGGAGACCCAGTACTTC

abundance: NA
j_gene: TRBJ1-3
d_gene: TRBD1
v_gene: TRBV12-3/TRBV12-4
CDR3aa: CANFRGDSGNTIYF
CDR3nt: TGTGCCAACTTCAGGGGGGACTCTGGAAACACCATATATTTT

abundance: NA
j_gene: TRBJ2-1
d_gene: TRBD2
v_gene: TRBV11-3
CDR3aa: CASSLKAGGPQQGEQFF
CDR3nt: TGTGCCAGCAGCTTAAAGGCGGGAGGGCCTCAACAGGGGGAGCAGTTCTTC

abundance: NA
j_gene: TRBJ2-7
d_gene: NA
v_gene: TRBV20-1
CDR3aa: CSASWDSYSYEQYF
CDR3nt: TGCAGTGCTTCCTGGGACTCATACTCCTACGAGCAGTACTTC

abundance: NA
j_gene: TRBJ1-6
d_gene: NA
v_gene: TRBV5-1
CDR3aa: CASSSRTGNSPLHF
CDR3nt: TGCGCCAGCAGCAGCCGGACGGGTAATTCACCCCTCCACTTT

abundance: few
j_gene: TRBJ2-1
d_gene: TRBD2
v_gene: TRBV5-1
CDR3aa: CASSLRTSGSYNEQFF
CDR3nt: TGCGCCAGCAGCCTCAGGACTAGCGGGTCATACAATGAGCAGTTCTTC

abundance: many
j_gene: TRBJ2-1
d_gene: TRBD2
v_gene: TRBV12-3/TRBV12-4
CDR3aa: CASRGTSGGYNEQFF
CDR3nt: TGTGCCAGCAGAGGGACTAGCGGGGGGTACAATGAGCAGTTCTTC

abundance: NA
j_gene: TRBJ2-5
d_gene: TRBD1
v_gene: TRBV5-1
CDR3aa: CASSAGTGGETQYF
CDR3nt: TGCGCCAGCAGCGCCGGGACAGGGGGAGAGACCCAGTACTTC

abundance: NA
j_gene: TRBJ2-3
d_gene: NA
v_gene: TRBV25-1
CDR3aa: CASSVAYKYGTQYF
CDR3nt: TGTGCCAGCAGTGTTGCCTACAAGTACGGTACGCAGTATTTT

abundance: NA
j_gene: TRBJ1-4
d_gene: NA
v_gene: TRBV7-9
CDR3aa: CASSLFRIQGGKLFF
CDR3nt: TGTGCCAGCAGCTTATTTAGGATCCAAGGTGGAAAACTGTTTTTT

abundance: NA
j_gene: TRBJ1-1
d_gene: NA
v_gene: TRBV15
CDR3aa: CATSRVGGTEAFF
CDR3nt: TGTGCCACCAGCAGAGTGGGGGGTACTGAAGCTTTCTTT

abundance: NA
j_gene: TRBJ2-7
d_gene: NA
v_gene: TRBV29-1
CDR3aa: CSFSANRGGSYEQYF
CDR3nt: TGCAGCTTCAGTGCTAACAGGGGGGGCTCCTACGAGCAGTACTTC

abundance: NA
j_gene: TRBJ2-2
d_gene: TRBD2
v_gene: TRBV7-2
CDR3aa: CASSYGLGNPGELFF
CDR3nt: TGTGCCAGCAGCTATGGACTAGGGAACCCCGGGGAGCTGTTTTTT

abundance: NA
j_gene: TRBJ2-2
d_gene: NA
v_gene: TRBV10-3
CDR3aa: CAATSPNAGELFF
CDR3nt: TGTGCCGCCACGTCCCCTAACGCCGGGGAGCTGTTTTTT

abundance: NA
j_gene: TRBJ1-5
d_gene: TRBD1
v_gene: TRBV7-2
CDR3aa: CASSLTGTGRNQPQHF
CDR3nt: TGTGCCAGCAGCTTAACCGGGACAGGAAGAAATCAGCCCCAGCATTTT

abundance: few
j_gene: TRBJ1-2
d_gene: NA
v_gene: TRBV20-1
CDR3aa: CSAREGAGYGYTF
CDR3nt: TGCAGTGCTAGAGAGGGGGCGGGCTATGGCTACACCTTC

abundance: few
j_gene: TRBJ1-6
d_gene: NA
v_gene: TRBV20-1
CDR3aa: CSARDVGGNSPLHF
CDR3nt: TGCAGTGCTAGAGATGTTGGGGGAAATTCACCCCTCCACTTT

abundance: once
j_gene: TRBJ1-5
d_gene: NA
v_gene: TRBV7-2
CDR3aa: CASSPTSRRTGNQPQHF
CDR3nt: TGTGCCAGCAGCCCCACGTCGAGGAGAACGGGCAATCAGCCCCAGCATTTT

abundance: few
j_gene: TRBJ1-2
d_gene: NA
v_gene: TRBV12-3/TRBV12-4
CDR3aa: CASSDRVGHGYTF
CDR3nt: TGTGCCAGCAGCGACCGGGTAGGGCATGGCTACACCTTC

abundance: NA
j_gene: TRBJ1-4
d_gene: NA
v_gene: TRBV30
CDR3aa: CAWSIGEKLFF
CDR3nt: TGTGCCTGGAGTATAGGTGAAAAACTGTTTTTT

abundance: few
j_gene: TRBJ1-1
d_gene: NA
v_gene: TRBV12-3/TRBV12-4
CDR3aa: CASSSGSSLLAFF
CDR3nt: TGTGCCAGCAGCTCGGGGTCGTCCTTACTAGCTTTCTTT

abundance: many
j_gene: TRBJ2-3
d_gene: TRBD2
v_gene: TRBV10-3
CDR3aa: CAISDGGADTQYF
CDR3nt: TGTGCCATCAGTGACGGGGGGGCAGATACGCAGTATTTT

abundance: NA
j_gene: TRBJ2-1
d_gene: TRBD1
v_gene: TRBV12-3/TRBV12-4
CDR3aa: CASSGTVKRNNEQFF
CDR3nt: TGTGCCAGCAGTGGGACAGTCAAGCGGAACAATGAGCAGTTCTTC

abundance: NA
j_gene: TRBJ2-3
d_gene: NA
v_gene: TRBV2
CDR3aa: CASSPYYSGPTGADTQYF
CDR3nt: TGTGCCAGCAGTCCATATTACTCGGGACCTACGGGGGCAGATACGCAGTATTTT